The clone carrying this T cell receptor (beta chain) was picked up one time. No antigen is known for it. One junction end disagrees with the germline gene, perhaps due to a read error. This sample was included in a study of blood T cells in healthy people across ages. The wider study: Capture by template switching was about one barcoded beta molecule per two T cells.

The CDR3 consists of 17 residues. The germline V gene has CDR1 KGHSH and CDR2 LQKENI. Whole-study findings and limits: Unsorted PBMCs blocked a conclusive comparison of naive and antigen-experienced cells.

Sample-barcoded 5' priming and a J-beta primer mix drove a second PCR of roughly 6 to 12 cycles. No fewer than 2.5 million CDR3-containing paired-end reads came from each sample. MiXCR, applied by TCRdb to the 5' RACE reads, yields one record per CDR3 protein. In the table there are hundreds of thousands of distinct CDR3 sequences, about 30% of which are singletons. This chain uses TRBV18 with TRBJ2-1, with 10 bases identical to TRBD2. The receptor comes from a woman over 75 in good health. Sequencing was performed on blood. CDR3: CASTPNLLAGSYNEQFF. The DNA for the CDR3 is TGTGCCAGCACACCGAATTTACTAGCGGGGTCTTACAATGAGCAGTTCTTC.